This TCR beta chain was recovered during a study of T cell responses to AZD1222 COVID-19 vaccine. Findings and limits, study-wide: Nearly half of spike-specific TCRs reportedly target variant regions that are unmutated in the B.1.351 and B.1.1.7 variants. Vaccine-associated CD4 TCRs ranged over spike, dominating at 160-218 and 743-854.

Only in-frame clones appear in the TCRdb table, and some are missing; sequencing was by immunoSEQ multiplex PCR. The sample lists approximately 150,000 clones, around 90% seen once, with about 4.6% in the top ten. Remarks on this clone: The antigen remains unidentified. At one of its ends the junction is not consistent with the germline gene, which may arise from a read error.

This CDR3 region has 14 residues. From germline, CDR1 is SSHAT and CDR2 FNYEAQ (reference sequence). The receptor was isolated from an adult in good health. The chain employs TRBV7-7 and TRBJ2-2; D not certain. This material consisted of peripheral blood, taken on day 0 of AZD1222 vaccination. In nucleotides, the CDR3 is TGTGCTAGCAGCTTATACCCGCACACCGGGGAGCTGTTTTTT. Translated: CASSLYPHTGELFF.